Reported below is one TCR beta chain. Its matching antigen is unknown. The sample is drawn from a study of T cells expressing NK-cell markers. Points from the study as a whole: The share of CD8+ T cells held by dominant NKG2C+ clonotypes was about 1.0-7.5% in roughly 6 donors. The same clonotypes also predominated in the CD3+CD56-NKG2C+ fraction of several donors. There remained a lack of clarity about HCMV specificity of expanded NKG2C+ T cell clones.

Generation of TCR beta cDNA was performed by 5'RACE template switching incorporating UMIs. TCRdb re-called the 5' RACE reads; every CDR3 protein appears as one record, without DNA. Its clone listing holds about 400,000 distinct CDR3 sequences. Germline V gene data show CDR1 as MNHEY and CDR2 as SMNVEV (reference sequence). CDR3 length: 12 amino acids. The sequencing input was blood T cells: a sorted CD56 or NKG2C T cell subset, CD4+ or CD8+ T cells, or bulk PBMC T cells (not recorded which). The V call is TRBV27, the J call TRBJ1-2; absent DNA, TCRdb's TRBD1 call cannot be checked. The TCR was taken from a woman aged 45-65 years in good health. CDR3 protein: CASSTGSRGYTF.